This T cell receptor (beta chain) derives from a study of blood T cell repertoires in COVID-19. Study in general: Samples came from the United States, Italy and Spain, spanning acute and convalescent COVID-19.

This study enrolled people aged 18 to 89 from under 25 US geographic areas. Resolution of symptoms, clearance, or two negative PCRs was present in recovered Cohort 3 donors. Assay used: immunoSEQ multiplex PCR; TCRdb lists only in-frame clones, some missing. The data show a few hundred thousand clones, with roughly 91% seen just once and approximately 1.5% held by the top ten. This receptor was obtained from a woman in her twenties or thirties who had recovered from COVID-19. Sequencing was performed on PBMCs or T cells enriched from blood (not recorded which).

This CDR3 reads CASSPQGQGSYTF. Here the CDR3 DNA reads TGTGCCAGCAGCCCCCAAGGACAGGGAAGCTACACCTTC. This rearrangement joins TRBV9 to TRBJ1-2; 8 nucleotides agree with TRBD1. The CDR3 spans 13 residues. The V gene's germline CDR1 is SGDLS and CDR2 YYNGEE. V shed 4 bases and J 9 bases; nucleotides not matched to a gene: 8.